The 28 T cell receptor beta chains below come from one sample, sequenced in a study of shared clonotypes between healthy human individuals. Sequencing used immunoSEQ multiplex PCR; TCRdb keeps in-frame clones, though not all of them. The sample has approximately 2,200,000 clones; 85% to 95% are singletons. Cells designated naive CD8 were CD45RO-negative and were positively selected for CCR7, with terminally differentiated effector memory CD45RA+ cells excluded. Sequencing was carried out using naive CD8+ T cells from PBMCs. All receptors derive from a man between 18 and 29 years old in good health. Some clones in this sample may be carry-over from other donors' samples.

Of note for this clone: This sample includes further DNA sequences coding for the same CDR3. The chain couples TRBV6-5 to TRBJ2-3; the D is unclear. Trimming removed 2 bases from V and 1 base from J, with 4 bases in between. This CDR3 region has 13 residues. Germline CDR1 is MNHEY and CDR2 is SVGAGI. The DNA of the CDR3 is TGTGCCAGCAGTTACCTAGGCACAGATACGCAGTATTTT. This translates into CASSYLGTDTQYF.

The chain uses TRBV4-3 and TRBJ2-2; D is unresolved. This CDR3 region has 17 residues. Germline CDR1 reads LGHNA; CDR2 reads YSLEER. V was shortened by 0 bases and J by 6 bases, with 17 bases between the two germline ends. The CDR3 protein is CASSQDDLEPNSGELFF. Here the CDR3 DNA reads TGCGCCAGCAGCCAAGACGACCTAGAGCCCAATTCCGGGGAGCTGTTTTTT.

This chain connects TRBV27 to TRBJ2-3; the D gene is possibly TRBD2 (6 bases). Per germline, CDR1 MNHEY and CDR2 SMNVEV (reference sequence). Trimming removed 3 bases from V and 10 bases from J, with 11 bases in between. The CDR3 extends over 12 amino acids. The CDR3 coding sequence is TGTGCCAGCAGTTTGGGAGGTTTAGCGCAGTATTTT. Protein: CASSLGGLAQYF.

The rearrangement joins TRBV6-4 to TRBJ2-3, with D tentatively TRBD2 (5 bases). Per the germline V gene, CDR1 is MRHNA and CDR2 is SNTAGT. V lost 3 bases and J 10 bases, leaving 20 bases between the germline ends. There are 15 residues in the CDR3. The chain's CDR3 is CASSDSAGPPFPQYF. Here the CDR3 DNA reads TGTGCCAGCAGTGATAGCGCCGGACCCCCTTTCCCGCAGTATTTT.

Worth noting for this clone: This CDR3 is also generated by other DNA sequences in the sample. This chain links TRBV13 with TRBJ2-5, with D unclear. CDR1 is PRHDT, CDR2 FYEKMQ, per germline (reference sequence). Deletions cut 6 bases from V and 1 base from J, with 9 bases between. This CDR3 has 13 residues. The CDR3 protein is CASSLRLQETQYF. CDR3 DNA: TGTGCCAGCAGTCTTAGGCTCCAAGAGACCCAGTACTTC.

V gene TRBV27 combines with J gene TRBJ1-4, with TRBD1 identical over 7 bases. Germline lookup yields CDR1 MNHEY and CDR2 SMNVEV (reference sequence). The CDR3 spans 15 residues. The V gene end was trimmed by 0 bases and the J gene end by 5 bases; junction bases not matched to a gene: 3. The CDR3, as DNA: TGTGCCAGCAGTTTATCCGGGACAGAGAATGAAAAACTGTTTTTT. Residues: CASSLSGTENEKLFF. The complete variable domain, with remaining parts taken from reference TRBV27 and TRBJ1-4, reads EAQVTQNPRYLITVTGKKLTVTCSQNMNHEYMSWYRQDPGLGLRQIYYSMNVEVTDKGDVPEGYKVSRKEKRNFPLILESPSPNQTSLYFCASSLSGTENEKLFFGSGTQLSVL.

The chain has TRBV2 and TRBJ2-1; tentatively, D is TRBD2 (5 bases). Germline assignment: CDR1 SNHLY and CDR2 FYNNEI. CDR3 length: 15 amino acids. V was shortened by 3 bases and J by 0 bases, with 9 bases between the two germline ends. CDR3 nucleotide sequence: TGTGCCAGCAGTGAGGAGCTAGCCTCCTACAATGAGCAGTTCTTC. Its protein is CASSEELASYNEQFF.

The chain is built from TRBV27 and TRBJ1-5; tentative D call: TRBD1 (5 bases). The CDR3 covers 16 residues. Trimming stripped 5 bases from V and 5 bases from J, with 19 bases between. Germline V lookup: CDR1 MNHEY, CDR2 SMNVEV (reference sequence). The CDR3 is CASSITYRDFYQPQHF. The CDR3 DNA is TGTGCCAGCAGTATCACGTACCGGGACTTTTATCAGCCCCAGCATTTT.

The genes are TRBV13 and TRBJ2-1; D is undetermined. V was cut by 5 bases and J by 7 bases, with 6 bases left in between. CDR3 length equals 11 residues. CDR1 is PRHDT and CDR2 is FYEKMQ in the germline V gene (reference sequence). The CDR3 reads CASSVSNEQFF. CDR3 sequence (DNA): TGTGCCAGCAGCGTCAGTAATGAGCAGTTCTTC.

This chain uses TRBV25-1 with TRBJ2-5; 9 nucleotides match TRBD1. Germline V lookup: CDR1 MGHDK, CDR2 SYGVNS. V shed 4 bases, J shed 1 base, and the junction held 7 bases outside the gene matches. The CDR3 sequence is 16 residues long. CDR3 amino acids: CASSGPLDRGQETQYF. The CDR3 region has the DNA TGTGCCAGCAGTGGCCCTTTGGACAGGGGCCAAGAGACCCAGTACTTC.

This sequence joins TRBV6-5 and TRBJ2-2; D is unresolved. Per the germline V gene, CDR1 is MNHEY and CDR2 is SVGAGI. The CDR3 runs to 13 residues. Deletions cut 8 bases from V and 4 bases from J, with 11 bases between. The CDR3 here is CASRPWSTGELFF. CDR3 DNA sequence: TGTGCCAGCCGCCCGTGGAGCACCGGGGAGCTGTTTTTT.

The chain carries TRBV6-1 and TRBJ2-7; D not certain. With 5 bases removed from V and 2 bases from J, the gap between germline ends came to 10 bases. Per germline, CDR1 MNHNS and CDR2 SASEGT. The CDR3 contains 13 residues. For the CDR3, the DNA is TGTGCCAGCAGTCCGAGGCCCCCCTACGAGCAGTACTTC. It is translated as CASSPRPPYEQYF.

CDR3 nucleotide sequence: TGTGCCAGCAGCTTCTACAGGATCACCGGGGAGCTGTTTTTT. This sequence encodes CASSFYRITGELFF. The chain is built from TRBV7-2 and TRBJ2-2; possible D gene TRBD1, 5 bases. Germline CDR1 is SGHTA and CDR2 is FQGNSA. CDR3 size: 14 residues. Trimming removed 3 bases at V and 4 bases at J, with 9 bases between.

This chain joins TRBV7-2 and TRBJ2-6; D gene uncertain. The V gene lost 3 bases and the J gene lost 4 bases, with 19 bases spanning the gap. This CDR3 is 18 amino acids long. Germline V lookup: CDR1 SGHTA, CDR2 FQGNSA. Here the CDR3 DNA reads TGTGCCAGCAGCTTTGTAGTTTTGGTCGGGCGCGGGGCCAACGTCCTGACTTTC. It yields the protein CASSFVVLVGRGANVLTF.

This chain connects TRBV28 to TRBJ1-1; possible D gene TRBD1, 6 bases. The germline V gene encodes CDR1 MDHEN and CDR2 SYDVKM. The CDR3 covers 14 residues. Trimming left V 7 bases short and J 5 bases short, with 17 bases between. The DNA for the CDR3 is TGTGCCAGCACGGCCTTACAGGGCGCTACTGAAGCTTTCTTT. It translates to CASTALQGATEAFF.

J is TRBJ2-4 and V is TRBV27; the match to TRBD1 covers 9 bases. V dropped 5 bases and J dropped 8; count of bases not matched to a gene: 7. CDR1 MNHEY and CDR2 SMNVEV come from the germline V gene (reference sequence). The CDR3 covers 14 residues. CDR3 amino acids: CASSAGQGKDIQYF. In DNA form, the CDR3 reads TGTGCCAGCAGTGCAGGACAGGGGAAGGACATTCAGTACTTC.

The genes are TRBV19 and TRBJ2-7; D might be TRBD1 or TRBD2, each matching 5 bases. V gave up 4 bases and J gave up 7 bases, with 20 bases separating them. Germline assignment: CDR1 LNHDA and CDR2 SQIVND (reference sequence). The CDR3 has 15 amino acids. The CDR3 nucleotides read TGTGCCAGTAGTACCCCGGGGACCACTCCGGGGGAGCAGTACTTC. Translated: CASSTPGTTPGEQYF.

This clone has a single count. The chain employs TRBV7-9 and TRBJ2-3; D may match TRBD1 or TRBD2 (5 bases each). The CDR3 runs 13 residues. Per germline, CDR1 SEHNR and CDR2 FQNEAQ (reference sequence). The V end was cut by 8 bases, the J end by 1 base, with 10 bases between. CDR3 coding DNA: TGTGCCAGCGTCCGGGACCGCACAGATACGCAGTATTTT. Its protein is CASVRDRTDTQYF.

This rearrangement joins TRBV28 to TRBJ2-1, with 8 bases aligning to TRBD2. The CDR3 is 15 amino acids. Germline trimming cut 8 bases from V and 8 bases from J; bases unmatched to any gene: 14. Germline CDR1 MDHEN, CDR2 SYDVKM. DNA for the CDR3: TGTGCCAGCCGCACGACGACTAGCGACCACGATGAGCAGTTCTTC. Its translation: CASRTTTSDHDEQFF.

This sequence joins TRBV6-1 and TRBJ2-1; D gene uncertain. Trimming removed 7 bases from V and 0 bases from J, with 10 bases in between. The CDR3 has 14 residues. Germline V gene lookup returns CDR1 MNHNS and CDR2 SASEGT. The CDR3 spells CASTLQSSYNEQFF. The CDR3 DNA reads as TGTGCCAGCACCTTACAAAGCTCCTACAATGAGCAGTTCTTC.

This clone has a single count. The gene calls are TRBV7-9 and TRBJ2-5; D unclear. The J call is doubtful: the DNA matches TRBJ2-7 better. CDR1 is SEHNR and CDR2 is FQNEAQ in the germline V gene (reference sequence). This CDR3 has 14 residues. The CDR3 region has the DNA TGTGCCAGCAGCTTAGATCCAGCCTCCTACGAGCAGTACTTC. It codes for CASSLDPASYEQYF.

V usage is TRBV9 and J usage is TRBJ2-1; 7 bases agree with TRBD1. CDR3 length equals 17 residues. After removal of 3 bases from V and 8 bases from J, the junction contained 17 bases not matched to a gene. Germline CDR1 and CDR2: SGDLS and YYNGEE. For the CDR3, the DNA is TGTGCCAGCAGCGCCCGACAGGGTTTGTCCTTGGTCCATGAGCAGTTCTTC. This sequence encodes CASSARQGLSLVHEQFF.

On this clone itself: Other DNA sequences within the sample encode an identical CDR3. This rearrangement joins TRBV28 to TRBJ2-7; no definite D call. Germline loops: CDR1 MDHEN, CDR2 SYDVKM. This CDR3 has 12 amino acids. Between the trimmed V and J ends, which lost 4 bases and 2 bases, there was a span of 6 bases. The CDR3 spells CASSSDPYEQYF. Written as DNA, the CDR3 is TGTGCCAGCAGTTCTGACCCCTACGAGCAGTACTTC.

The sample holds one count of this clone. The CDR3 loop reads CASSGDLPSDEQFF. The CDR3 DNA reads as TGTGCCAGCAGCGGAGACTTACCCTCGGATGAGCAGTTCTTC. The J gene is TRBJ2-1, the V gene TRBV9; unclear D gene. Germline V gene lookup returns CDR1 SGDLS and CDR2 YYNGEE. The V and J ends lost 3 bases and 8 bases respectively, with 15 bases between them. This CDR3 comprises 14 residues.

This chain links TRBV9 with TRBJ2-2; TRBD1 aligns across 9 bases. CDR1 SGDLS and CDR2 YYNGEE come from the germline V gene. Germline trimming cut 3 bases from V and 6 bases from J; bases unmatched to any gene: 15. The CDR3 is 18 residues long. The CDR3: CASSGRDRVGPRAGELFF. In DNA, the CDR3 is TGTGCCAGCAGCGGCCGGGACAGGGTTGGCCCCAGGGCCGGGGAGCTGTTTTTT.

The chain employs TRBV5-8 and TRBJ2-7, with unresolved D. CDR1 and CDR2 from the germline V gene are SGHTS and YDEGEE. This CDR3 comprises 11 residues. Between the trimmed V and J ends, which lost 4 bases and 3 bases, there was a span of 5 bases. The CDR3 loop is CASSPLYEQYF. The CDR3 DNA is TGTGCCAGCAGCCCTCTCTACGAGCAGTACTTC.

The chain combines TRBV6-5 with TRBJ2-7; 8 bases line up with TRBD1. The germline gives CDR1 MNHEY, CDR2 SVGAGI. The length of the CDR3 is 14 residues. The J segment lost 2 bases and the V segment lost 5 bases, leaving 5 bases of the junction unmatched. The CDR3 spells CASSNRGLTYEQYF. CDR3 in DNA: TGTGCCAGCAGTAACAGGGGGTTAACCTACGAGCAGTACTTC.

The chain combines TRBV19 with TRBJ1-5, with 10 bases fitting TRBD1. V shed 5 bases and J 0 bases; nucleotides not matched to a gene: 4. CDR1 LNHDA and CDR2 SQIVND come from the germline V gene (reference sequence). The CDR3 runs to 16 residues. CDR3 amino acids: CASSADRGISNQPQHF. CDR3 sequence (DNA): TGTGCCAGTAGTGCGGACAGGGGGATTAGCAATCAGCCCCAGCATTTT.